The T cell receptor (beta chain) under discussion was sequenced for a study of response to subunit inactivated influenza vaccine. The CDR3 contains 11 residues. With V trimmed by 5 bases and J by 11 bases, 4 bases remained unmatched. TCRdb recomputed calls from the RT-PCR reads with MiXCR, one row per CDR3 protein. The repertoire includes around 480,000 distinct CDR3 sequences, about 17% of them detected once, and 2.5% to 3.5% sits in the top ten. This clonotype has just a few counts. Antigen unknown. Study findings and constraints: Authors proposed each seasonal influenza vaccination draws in few new T cells.

The chain links TRBV12-3 or TRBV12-4 to TRBJ1-1; 8 bases line up with TRBD1. The clonotype comes from a man in his fifties or sixties who received an inactivated influenza vaccine. Sample: CD4+ T cells sorted from PBMCs, taken 23 months after vaccination. The CDR3 sequence: CASSDRGGAFF. In DNA form, the CDR3 reads TGTGCCAGCAGTGACAGGGGCGGCGCTTTCTTT.